The 18 T cell receptor beta chains in this list originate from one sample, sequenced in a study of molecular identifiers for immune sequencing clone quantification. TCRdb called the PCR reads again in MiXCR, with one record for every CDR3 protein. The repertoire holds hundreds of thousands of distinct CDR3 sequences, with about 25% as singletons. The sample taken for sequencing was naive CD8+ T cells from blood, with Jurkat cell RNA spiked in. Indicated subset: FACS-sorted CD8+CD4-CCR7+CD45RA+ naive T cells. The receptors come from a human donor in good health. Some libraries in this study had Jurkat cell RNA spiked in.

On this clonotype: One end of the junction is discordant with germline, which a read error may explain. The V gene is TRBV4-1, the J gene TRBJ2-7, with 9 bases fitting TRBD1. The CDR3 totals 14 residues. Germline CDR1 and CDR2: MGHRA and YSYEKL. CDR3 DNA: TGCACCAGCAGCCAGCTGGGACAGGGCTACGAGCAGTACTTC. Translation: CTSSQLGQGYEQYF.

The chain combines TRBV4-3 with TRBJ2-1, with TRBD1 matching 9 bases. J was trimmed by 8 bases and V by 0 bases; bases with no gene match: 8. The germline V gene has CDR1 LGHNA and CDR2 YSLEER. The CDR3 has 16 residues. CDR3 sequence (DNA): TGCGCCAGCAGCCAAGATGTGGGACAGGGCATCTATGAGCAGTTCTTC. This gives the protein CASSQDVGQGIYEQFF.

The genes are TRBV9 and TRBJ2-1; D remains unclear. The V end was cut by 0 bases, the J end by 12 bases, with 16 bases between. Germline V gene sequence: CDR1 SGDLS, CDR2 YYNGEE. The CDR3 spans 14 residues. CDR3 sequence: CASSVADVAHGQFF. The CDR3 nucleotides are TGTGCCAGCAGCGTAGCCGACGTAGCTCATGGGCAGTTCTTC.

The chain carries TRBV6-6 and TRBJ1-5; 12 bases match TRBD1. The CDR3 length is 19 residues. J gave up 2 bases and V 5 bases, and 13 bases lay outside the gene matches. Germline V gene sequence: CDR1 MNHNY, CDR2 SVGAGI (reference sequence). The CDR3 sequence: CASSPRDRGHTTGNQPQHF. The CDR3 DNA reads TGTGCCAGCAGTCCACGGGACAGGGGGCACACCACGGGCAATCAGCCCCAGCATTTT.

Ten or more counts support this clonotype. The chain recombines TRBV4-3 with TRBJ2-7; D is perhaps TRBD2 (5 bases). The CDR3 covers 12 residues. CDR1 and CDR2 from the germline V gene are LGHNA and YSLEER. V dropped 1 base and J dropped 7 bases, with 8 bases sitting between them. This chain's CDR3 is CASSQGGLEQYF. The CDR3 DNA follows: TGCGCCAGCAGCCAAGGAGGGCTAGAGCAGTACTTC.

A remark on this clonotype: A single base separates this from a much larger clone, so it may be a read error. V usage is TRBV10-2 and J usage is TRBJ1-5, with D perhaps TRBD1 (6 bases). The V gene's germline CDR1 is WSHSY and CDR2 SAAADI. The CDR3 is made up of 17 amino acids. The CDR3 is CANSQDRTALGNQPQHF. The CDR3 coding sequence is TGCGCCAACAGTCAAGACAGGACCGCTTTAGGCAATCAGCCCCAGCATTTT.

This clonotype was seen more than once but under ten times. The junction does not match germline at one end; this may be a read error. The chain links TRBV13 to TRBJ1-4, with D maybe TRBD1 (6 bases). CDR3 length: 15 amino acids. Germline V CDR1 and CDR2: PRHDT, FYEKMQ (reference sequence). Here the CDR3 reads CASSLRGQLNEKLFF. The CDR3, as DNA: TGTGCCAGCAGCTTAAGGGGACAACTAAATGAAAAGCTGTTTTTT.

This clonotype was detected ten times or more. V and J are TRBV30 and TRBJ2-7; D may be TRBD1 or TRBD2 (5 bases each). Germline V gene data show CDR1 as GTSNPN and CDR2 as SVGIG (reference sequence). V was clipped by 0 bases and J by 3 bases, with 12 bases between them. The CDR3 runs 14 residues. The CDR3 loop is CAWSVVGAGYEQYF. The CDR3 DNA is TGTGCCTGGAGTGTAGTTGGGGCGGGCTACGAGCAGTACTTC.

The sample holds a few counts of this clonotype. V gene TRBV19 combines with J gene TRBJ1-5; weak D call: TRBD1 (5 bases). Germline V gives CDR1 LNHDA, CDR2 SQIVND (reference sequence). CDR3 size: 14 residues. Trimming cost V 3 bases and J 6 bases, with 12 bases left between them. The CDR3 DNA is TGTGCCAGTAGTATGAGTCAGGGTGGTCAGCCCCAGCATTTT. Protein product: CASSMSQGGQPQHF.

The V and J genes are TRBV3-1 and TRBJ1-3, with D uncertain. CDR1 LGHDT and CDR2 YNNKEL come from the germline V gene (reference sequence). V dropped 4 bases and J dropped 1 base, with 11 bases sitting between them. The CDR3 contains 15 residues. The CDR3, as DNA: TGTGCCAGCAGCCGGCCAATTGGATCTGGAAACACCATATATTTT. Its protein product is CASSRPIGSGNTIYF.

This clonotype was seen more than once but under ten times. The chain combines TRBV12-3 or TRBV12-4 with TRBJ1-5, with D perhaps matching TRBD1 (5 bases). Trimming stripped 5 bases from V and 0 bases from J, with 14 bases between. The CDR3 is made up of 16 amino acids. The CDR3 nucleotides read TGTGCCAGCAGTAATCGGGACGGAGATAGCAATCAGCCCCAGCATTTT. It codes for CASSNRDGDSNQPQHF.

This chain joins TRBV3-1 and TRBJ2-3; weak D call: TRBD2 (5 bases). CDR3 length equals 15 residues. V gave up 1 base and J gave up 1 base, with 9 bases separating them. The germline CDR1 and CDR2 sequences are LGHDT and YNNKEL (reference sequence). The DNA for the CDR3 is TGTGCCAGCAGCCAAGTGTTCGGGGGCACAGATACGCAGTATTTT. Protein: CASSQVFGGTDTQYF.

There are many counts of this clonotype. J is TRBJ2-3 and V is TRBV20-1; the D is unclear. The CDR3 is made up of 15 amino acids. Germline CDR1 reads DFQATT; CDR2 reads SNEGSKA (reference sequence). V lost 0 bases, J lost 0 bases, and 10 bases lay in between. The CDR3 reads CSAREAAKSTDTQYF. DNA of the CDR3: TGCAGTGCTAGAGAGGCGGCAAAGAGCACAGATACGCAGTATTTT.

In this sample, this clonotype turned up many times. J is TRBJ1-1 and V is TRBV7-2, with D possibly being TRBD1 (5 bases). CDR1 and CDR2 (germline): SGHTA, FQGNSA. The CDR3 is 16 residues long. V was cut by 5 bases and J by 0 bases, with 16 bases left in between. The CDR3 is CASSVTTTAMNTEAFF. The CDR3 DNA sequence: TGTGCCAGCAGCGTCACCACGACAGCTATGAACACTGAAGCTTTCTTT. Full variable domain (rest looked up from reference TRBV7-2 and TRBJ1-1): GAGVSQSPSNKVTEKGKDVELRCDPISGHTALYWYRQSLGQGLEFLIYFQGNSAPDKSGLPSDRFSAERTGGSVSTLTIQRTQQEDSAVYLCASSVTTTAMNTEAFFGQGTRLTVV.

This clonotype was found a few times. The chain carries TRBV28 and TRBJ1-2; no clear D. The CDR3 contains 11 residues. The V end was cut by 3 bases, the J end by 5 bases, with 4 bases between. CDR1 is MDHEN, CDR2 SYDVKM, per germline. CDR3 nucleotide sequence: TGTGCCAGCAGTTTTGAATATGGCTACACCTTC. It is translated as CASSFEYGYTF.

This chain uses TRBV19 with TRBJ2-7; the D is unclear. V lost 5 bases and J lost 3, with 11 bases in between. The CDR3 contains 13 residues. CDR1 is LNHDA, CDR2 SQIVND, per germline (reference sequence). The CDR3 region is CASSASRYYEQYF. CDR3 DNA: TGTGCCAGTAGTGCAAGCCGGTACTACGAGCAGTACTTC.

Note on this clonotype: A read error may produce the germline difference seen at one junction end. The chain uses TRBV4-1 and TRBJ1-1; no clear D. The CDR3 runs 13 residues. Germline-derived CDR1 and CDR2 are MGHRA and YSYEKL. CDR3 protein: CASRQDRKDEAFF. CDR3 sequence (DNA): TGCGCCAGCCGCCAAGATCGGAAGGATGAAGCTTTCTTT.

Points on this clonotype: With a much larger clone just one base away, this may be a read error. This chain links TRBV27 with TRBJ1-1; D gene unclear. The CDR3 consists of 14 residues. Germline CDR1 is MNHEY and CDR2 is SMNVEV (reference sequence). Trimming took off 5 bases at V and 3 bases at J, with 13 bases between the two ends. The CDR3 sequence: CASSPRLRDTEAFF. The CDR3 DNA reads as TGTGCCAGCAGTCCCCGATTGCGGGACACTGAAGCTTTCTTT.